The TCR beta chain under discussion was sequenced for a study of blood T cells in healthy people across ages. Across the study: Per every two T cells, about one barcoded beta molecule was captured by template switching.

Germline V gene sequence: CDR1 MGHRA, CDR2 YSYEKL. The CDR3 has 13 residues. V was pared by 0 bases and J by 7 bases, with 9 bases between. Through a sample-barcoded 5' primer and a J-beta primer mix, a second PCR was run for roughly 6 to 12 cycles. TCRdb independently ran MiXCR on the 5' RACE reads; one entry per CDR3 protein. The top ten clones hold around 15% of a sample with about 900,000 distinct CDR3 sequences, roughly 48% of them seen once. Study-level points and caveats: Older age went with lower TCR beta diversity per million T cells, in a roughly linear way.

A minimum of 5 micrograms of total RNA was extracted per sample. Concerning this clonotype itself: Its antigen is not known.

The receptor comes from a man aged 30-40 years in good health. Sequencing input: blood. This rearrangement joins TRBV4-1 to TRBJ1-2; D uncertain. The chain's CDR3 is CASSQDEFSGYTF. The CDR3 coding sequence is TGCGCCAGCAGCCAAGACGAGTTCTCTGGCTACACCTTC.